Listed below are T cell receptor beta chains from one sample, sequenced in a study of blood T cell repertoires in COVID-19. Data came from immunoSEQ multiplex PCR; TCRdb stores just in-frame clones and leaves some out. The sample consists of approximately 210,000 clones, roughly 87% of them appearing once. The specimen was peripheral blood. The receptor source for this set is a man aged 40-55 years with active or convalescent COVID-19. CDR3s include the opening cysteine and the closing phenylalanine or tryptophan. The D gene is left open where the match is weak. Expanded clones are given a class, and other clones once, few, many or no size at all.

-	TRBV6-6	TRBJ1-5	-	CASSASLDQPQHF	TGTGCCAGCAGTGCTAGCTTGGATCAGCCCCAGCATTTT
-	TRBV9	TRBJ1-4	-	CASSVGSTGLNEKLFF	TGTGCCAGCAGCGTAGGGTCGACAGGCCTTAATGAAAAACTGTTTTTT
TRBD1	TRBV5-1	TRBJ2-7	-	CASSLGQGYSYEQYF	TGCGCCAGCAGCTTAGGACAGGGCTATTCCTACGAGCAGTACTTC
TRBD2	TRBV12-3/TRBV12-4	TRBJ2-3	-	CASSPSGGRTQYF	TGTGCCAGCAGCCCGTCGGGGGGAAGGACGCAGTATTTT
-	TRBV29-1	TRBJ2-3	-	CSVRRSGLGDTDTQYF	TGCAGCGTTAGAAGGAGCGGGCTGGGAGACACAGATACGCAGTATTTT
-	TRBV2	TRBJ2-7	-	CASSESDSYEQYF	TGTGCCAGCAGTGAGTCAGACTCCTACGAGCAGTACTTC
TRBD2	TRBV3-1/TRBV3-2	TRBJ2-3	-	CASSQVAGGGTDTQYF	TGTGCCAGCAGCCAGGTAGCGGGGGGGGGCACAGATACGCAGTATTTT
TRBD1	TRBV19	TRBJ1-1	few	CASSMGQGNTEAFF	TGTGCCAGTAGTATGGGACAGGGGAACACTGAAGCTTTCTTT
-	TRBV5-1	TRBJ2-7	-	CASSLNLGAGANYEQYF	TGCGCCAGCAGCTTGAATCTGGGGGCGGGGGCGAACTACGAGCAGTACTTC
-	TRBV11-2	TRBJ1-6	-	CASRLSSYNSPLHF	TGTGCCAGCCGACTCAGCTCCTATAATTCACCCCTCCACTTT
-	TRBV27	TRBJ1-6	-	CASSSLGGPSPLHF	TGTGCCAGCAGTTCGTTGGGGGGACCTTCACCCCTCCACTTT
TRBD1	TRBV5-8	TRBJ1-1	-	CASRSDRGTRFRTEAFF	TGTGCCAGCAGGTCTGACAGGGGGACCAGGTTCAGGACTGAAGCTTTCTTT
-	TRBV10-2	TRBJ2-1	-	CASSEEGSSYNEQFF	TGCGCCAGCAGTGAAGAGGGTAGCTCCTACAATGAGCAGTTCTTC
TRBD1	TRBV2	TRBJ1-3	-	CASSEWGVGQGKNTIYF	TGTGCCAGCAGTGAATGGGGCGTCGGACAGGGAAAGAACACCATATATTTT
-	TRBV10-1	TRBJ1-1	-	CASSELEGTEAFF	TGCGCCAGCAGTGAGCTTGAGGGCACTGAAGCTTTCTTT
-	TRBV14	TRBJ1-2	-	CASSQEDNYGYTF	TGTGCCAGCAGCCAGGAGGACAACTATGGCTACACCTTC
-	TRBV19	TRBJ1-2	few	CASRQTLFYGYTF	TGTGCCAGTAGACAGACCCTCTTCTATGGCTACACCTTC
TRBD1	TRBV28	TRBJ1-1	-	CASTKTGTLSTEAFF	TGTGCCAGCACCAAGACAGGGACGCTTAGCACTGAAGCTTTCTTT
TRBD1	TRBV18	TRBJ1-5	-	CASSQGQGGSNQPQHF	TGTGCCAGCTCACAAGGACAGGGGGGAAGCAATCAGCCCCAGCATTTT
-	TRBV19	TRBJ1-2	-	CASKSGPGTHYGYTF	TGTGCCAGTAAAAGCGGGCCAGGGACCCACTATGGCTACACCTTC
-	TRBV4-2	TRBJ1-1	-	CASSPLLNTEAFF	TGTGCCAGCAGCCCGCTATTGAACACTGAAGCTTTCTTT
TRBD1	TRBV6-5	TRBJ2-7	-	CASSLTGVHEQYF	TGTGCCAGCAGTTTGACAGGGGTCCACGAGCAGTACTTC
TRBD2	TRBV11-2	TRBJ2-1	-	CASSLVGLAGGLNNEQFF	TGTGCCAGCAGCTTAGTGGGACTAGCGGGGGGCCTAAACAATGAGCAGTTCTTC
-	TRBV27	TRBJ2-7	-	CASRVGGASSYEQYF	TGTGCCAGCCGTGTAGGGGGGGCCTCTTCCTACGAGCAGTACTTC
TRBD1	TRBV24-1	TRBJ2-5	-	CATSDTTGPQETQYF	TGTGCCACCAGTGACACGACAGGGCCCCAAGAGACCCAGTACTTC
TRBD1	TRBV7-9	TRBJ1-1	-	CASSPHDRVNTEAFF	TGTGCCAGCAGCCCGCACGACAGGGTGAACACTGAAGCTTTCTTT
-	TRBV29-1	TRBJ2-5	-	CSVDLSTAQETQYF	TGCAGCGTTGACCTCTCGACAGCACAAGAGACCCAGTACTTC
-	TRBV11-2	TRBJ2-2	-	CASSPADYNTGELFF	TGTGCCAGCAGCCCGGCGGACTACAACACCGGGGAGCTGTTTTTT
-	TRBV3-1/TRBV3-2	TRBJ2-7	-	CASSGEDSYEQYF	TGTGCCAGCTCCGGGGAAGACTCCTACGAGCAGTACTTC
-	TRBV10-2	TRBJ1-3	-	CASSESKGAGNTIYF	TGCGCCAGCAGTGAGTCGAAGGGGGCTGGAAACACCATATATTTT
-	TRBV28	TRBJ1-2	-	CASIPFGAAAYGYTF	TGTGCCAGCATCCCCTTTGGGGCGGCTGCCTATGGCTACACCTTC
TRBD1	TRBV7-9	TRBJ2-7	once	CASSSRDRPYQQYF	TGTGCCAGCAGCTCCCGGGACAGGCCCTACCAGCAGTACTTC
TRBD1	TRBV5-1	TRBJ1-1	-	CASRRDRNLMNTEAFF	TGCGCCAGCCGTCGGGACAGGAACTTAATGAACACTGAAGCTTTCTTT
-	TRBV19	TRBJ1-6	-	CACKWGPGSPLHF	TGTGCCTGTAAATGGGGGCCGGGGTCACCCCTCCACTTT
TRBD1	TRBV7-6	TRBJ1-1	-	CASSPRQGAEAFF	TGTGCCAGCAGCCCTCGACAGGGGGCTGAAGCTTTCTTT
TRBD2	TRBV5-4	TRBJ2-1	-	CASSLESGNRGEQFF	TGTGCCAGCAGCTTGGAGAGCGGGAATAGGGGTGAGCAGTTCTTC
-	TRBV2	TRBJ1-2	-	CASSAGGRANYGYTF	TGTGCCAGCAGTGCCGGGGGGAGAGCTAACTATGGCTACACCTTC
-	TRBV5-1	TRBJ2-7	-	CASSLDFAYEQYF	TGCGCCAGCAGCCTGGACTTCGCCTACGAGCAGTACTTC
-	TRBV5-1	TRBJ1-1	-	CASSTHPTGNTEAFF	TGCGCCAGCAGCACCCACCCGACAGGGAACACTGAAGCTTTCTTT
TRBD1	TRBV4-1	TRBJ2-7	-	CASSQINRGYEQYF	TGCGCCAGCAGCCAGATAAACAGGGGCTACGAGCAGTACTTC
TRBD1	TRBV25-1	TRBJ1-6	once	CASSPGGNSPLHF	TGTGCCAGCAGTCCAGGGGGTAATTCACCCCTCCACTTT
TRBD2	TRBV11-2	TRBJ2-1	-	CASSLGLAGGFYNEQFF	TGTGCCAGCAGCTTAGGACTAGCGGGAGGCTTCTACAATGAGCAGTTCTTC
-	TRBV10-3	TRBJ2-1	-	CAISLQGTYNEQFF	TGTGCCATCAGCCTCCAGGGGACATACAATGAGCAGTTCTTC
-	TRBV29-1	TRBJ2-7	-	CSVEVYTEGHQYF	TGCAGCGTTGAAGTATATACAGAGGGACATCAGTACTTC
-	TRBV5-1	TRBJ1-1	-	CASSLTGPNTEAFF	TGCGCCAGCAGCTTGACAGGCCCGAACACTGAAGCTTTCTTT
TRBD1	TRBV6-2/TRBV6-3	TRBJ1-2	-	CASSQTGQGANGYTF	TGTGCCAGCAGTCAGACGGGACAGGGCGCAAATGGCTACACCTTC
TRBD2	TRBV6-6	TRBJ2-3	few	CASSQLARASTDTQYF	TGTGCCAGCAGTCAACTAGCGCGCGCTAGCACAGATACGCAGTATTTT
TRBD1	TRBV10-3	TRBJ1-6	-	CAISADRDNNSPLHF	TGTGCCATCAGCGCGGACAGGGACAATAATTCACCCCTCCACTTT
-	TRBV27	TRBJ1-3	-	CASSSRPLGGPGNTIYF	TGTGCCAGCAGTTCAAGACCCCTCGGGGGGCCGGGAAACACCATATATTTT
-	TRBV5-6	TRBJ2-7	once	CASSLQGGTYYEQYF	TGTGCCAGCAGCTTACAAGGAGGGACTTACTACGAGCAGTACTTC
TRBD1	TRBV18	TRBJ2-4	-	CASSPSRDRVAKNIQYF	TGTGCCAGCTCACCATCTCGGGACAGGGTAGCCAAAAACATTCAGTACTTC
TRBD1	TRBV18	TRBJ1-1	-	CASSPDRVGNTEAFF	TGTGCCAGCTCTCCCGACAGGGTGGGGAACACTGAAGCTTTCTTT
TRBD1	TRBV6-5	TRBJ1-1	-	CASSWKQGLVTEAFF	TGTGCCAGCAGTTGGAAACAGGGGTTGGTCACTGAAGCTTTCTTT
TRBD1	TRBV11-2	TRBJ1-5	-	CASSTGTASNQPQHF	TGTGCCAGCAGCACCGGGACAGCTAGCAATCAGCCCCAGCATTTT